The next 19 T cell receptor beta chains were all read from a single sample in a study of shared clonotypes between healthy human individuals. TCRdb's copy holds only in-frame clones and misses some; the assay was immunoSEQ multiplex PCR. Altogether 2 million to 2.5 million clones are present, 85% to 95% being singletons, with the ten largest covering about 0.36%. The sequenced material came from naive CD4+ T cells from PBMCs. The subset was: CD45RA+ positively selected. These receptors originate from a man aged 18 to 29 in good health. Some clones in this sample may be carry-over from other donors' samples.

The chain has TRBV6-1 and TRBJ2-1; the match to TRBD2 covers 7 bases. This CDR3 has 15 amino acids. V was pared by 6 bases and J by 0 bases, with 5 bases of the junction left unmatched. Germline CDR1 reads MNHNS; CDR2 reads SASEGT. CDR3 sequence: CASSSLARSYNEQFF. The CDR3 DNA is TGTGCCAGCAGCTCACTAGCGCGCTCCTACAATGAGCAGTTCTTC.

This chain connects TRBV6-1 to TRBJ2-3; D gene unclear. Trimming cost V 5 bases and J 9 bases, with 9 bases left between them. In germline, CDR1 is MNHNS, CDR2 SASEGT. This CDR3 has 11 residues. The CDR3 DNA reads TGTGCCAGCAGTAACCTTCGGACGCAGTATTTT. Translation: CASSNLRTQYF.

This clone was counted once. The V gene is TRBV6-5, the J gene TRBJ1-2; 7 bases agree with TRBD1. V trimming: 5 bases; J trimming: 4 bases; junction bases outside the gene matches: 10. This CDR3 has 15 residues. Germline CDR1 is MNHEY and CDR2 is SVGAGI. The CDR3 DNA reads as TGTGCCAGCAGTAGAAGAGGGGGCCAGACCTATGGCTACACCTTC. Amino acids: CASSRRGGQTYGYTF.

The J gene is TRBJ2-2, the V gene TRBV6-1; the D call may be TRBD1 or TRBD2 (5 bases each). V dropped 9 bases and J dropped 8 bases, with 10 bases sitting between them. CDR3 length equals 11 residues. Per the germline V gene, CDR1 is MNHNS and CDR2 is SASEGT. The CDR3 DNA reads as TGTGCCAGTTTCTGGGGGGGGGAGCTGTTTTTT. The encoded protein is CASFWGGELFF.

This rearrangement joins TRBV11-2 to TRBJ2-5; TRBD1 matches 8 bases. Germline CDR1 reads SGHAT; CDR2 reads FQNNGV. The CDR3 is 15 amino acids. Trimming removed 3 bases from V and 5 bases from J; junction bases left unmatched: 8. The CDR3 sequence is CASSFTSGGPETQYF. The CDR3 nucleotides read TGTGCCAGCAGCTTCACTTCAGGGGGCCCCGAGACCCAGTACTTC.

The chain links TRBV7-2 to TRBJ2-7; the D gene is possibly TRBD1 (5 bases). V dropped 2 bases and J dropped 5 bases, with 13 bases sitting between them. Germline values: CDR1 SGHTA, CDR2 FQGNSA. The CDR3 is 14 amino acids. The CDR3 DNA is TGTGCCAGCAGCTTATGGAACAGGCTCAACGAGCAGTACTTC. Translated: CASSLWNRLNEQYF.

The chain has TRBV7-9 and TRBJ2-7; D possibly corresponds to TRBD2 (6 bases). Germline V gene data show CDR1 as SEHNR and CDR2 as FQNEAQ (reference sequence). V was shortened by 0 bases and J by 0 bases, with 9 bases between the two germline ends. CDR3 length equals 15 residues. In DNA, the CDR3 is TGTGCCAGCAGCTTAGCGGGAGGATTCTCCTACGAGCAGTACTTC. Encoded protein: CASSLAGGFSYEQYF.

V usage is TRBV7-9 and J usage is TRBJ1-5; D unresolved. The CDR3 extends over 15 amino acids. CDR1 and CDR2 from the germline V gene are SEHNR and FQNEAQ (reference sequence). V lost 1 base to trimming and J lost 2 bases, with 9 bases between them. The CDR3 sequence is CASSLGEYGNQPQHF. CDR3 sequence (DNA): TGTGCCAGCAGCTTAGGAGAATACGGCAATCAGCCCCAGCATTTT.

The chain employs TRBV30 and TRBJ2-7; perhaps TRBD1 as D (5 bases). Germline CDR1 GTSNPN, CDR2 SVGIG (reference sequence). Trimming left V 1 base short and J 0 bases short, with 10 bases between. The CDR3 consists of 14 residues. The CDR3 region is CAWSGDRNSYEQYF. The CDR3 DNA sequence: TGTGCCTGGAGTGGAGACAGAAACTCCTACGAGCAGTACTTC.

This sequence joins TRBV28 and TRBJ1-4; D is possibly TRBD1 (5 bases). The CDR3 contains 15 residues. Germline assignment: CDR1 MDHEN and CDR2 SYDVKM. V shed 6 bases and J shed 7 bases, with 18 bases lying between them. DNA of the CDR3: TGTGCCAGCAGGGTGGCGGGGCGTTGGGTTGAAAAACTGTTTTTT. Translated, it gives CASRVAGRWVEKLFF.

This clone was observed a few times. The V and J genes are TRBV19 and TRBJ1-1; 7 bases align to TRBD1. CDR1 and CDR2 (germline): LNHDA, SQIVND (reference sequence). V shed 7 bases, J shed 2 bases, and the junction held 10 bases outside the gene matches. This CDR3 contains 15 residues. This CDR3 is CASITLGQVNTEAFF. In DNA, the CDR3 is TGTGCCAGTATCACCTTAGGACAGGTCAACACTGAAGCTTTCTTT.

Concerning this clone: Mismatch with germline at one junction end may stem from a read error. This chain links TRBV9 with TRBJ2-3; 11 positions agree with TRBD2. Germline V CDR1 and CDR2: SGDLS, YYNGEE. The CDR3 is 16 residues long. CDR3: CASTKSGTSGTNTQYF. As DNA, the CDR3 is TGTGCCAGCACCAAATCCGGGACTAGCGGCACAAATACGCAGTATTTT.

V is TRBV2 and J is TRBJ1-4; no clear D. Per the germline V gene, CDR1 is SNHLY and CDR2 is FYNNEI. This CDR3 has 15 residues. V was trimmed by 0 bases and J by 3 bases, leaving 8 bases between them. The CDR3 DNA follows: TGTGCCAGCAGTGAAGCTAGGGCGGCTAATGAAAAACTGTTTTTT. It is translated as CASSEARAANEKLFF.

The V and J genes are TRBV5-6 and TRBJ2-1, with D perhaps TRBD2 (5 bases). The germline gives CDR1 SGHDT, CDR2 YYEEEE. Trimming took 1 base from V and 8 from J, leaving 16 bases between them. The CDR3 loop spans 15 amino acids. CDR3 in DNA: TGTGCCAGCAGCTTGTGGCGGGCCGACAAACATGAGCAGTTCTTC. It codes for CASSLWRADKHEQFF.

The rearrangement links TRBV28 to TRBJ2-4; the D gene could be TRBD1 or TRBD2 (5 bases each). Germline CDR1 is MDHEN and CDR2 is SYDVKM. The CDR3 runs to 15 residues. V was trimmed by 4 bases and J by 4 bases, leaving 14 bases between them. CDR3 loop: CASSSTGTGKNIQYF. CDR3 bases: TGTGCCAGCAGTTCCACCGGGACGGGAAAAAACATTCAGTACTTC.

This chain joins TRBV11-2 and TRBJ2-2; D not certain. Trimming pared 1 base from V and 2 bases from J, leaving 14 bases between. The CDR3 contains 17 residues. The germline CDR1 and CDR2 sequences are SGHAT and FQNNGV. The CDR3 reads CASSLGRSRINTGELFF. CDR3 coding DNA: TGTGCCAGCAGCTTAGGTCGTAGCAGGATTAACACCGGGGAGCTGTTTTTT. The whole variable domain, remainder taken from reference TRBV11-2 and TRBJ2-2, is EAGVAQSPRYKIIEKRQSVAFWCNPISGHATLYWYQQILGQGPKLLIQFQNNGVVDDSQLPKDRFSAERLKGVDSTLKIQPAKLEDSAVYLCASSLGRSRINTGELFFGEGSRLTVL.

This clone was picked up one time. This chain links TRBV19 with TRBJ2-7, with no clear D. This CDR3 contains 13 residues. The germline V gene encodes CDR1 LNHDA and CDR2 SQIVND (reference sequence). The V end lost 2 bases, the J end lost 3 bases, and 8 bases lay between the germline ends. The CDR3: CASSIWGNYEQYF. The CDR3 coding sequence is TGTGCCAGTAGTATATGGGGAAACTACGAGCAGTACTTC.

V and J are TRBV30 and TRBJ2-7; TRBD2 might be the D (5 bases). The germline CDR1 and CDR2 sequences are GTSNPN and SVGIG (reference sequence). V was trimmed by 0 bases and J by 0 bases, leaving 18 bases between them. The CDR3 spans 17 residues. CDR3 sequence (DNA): TGTGCCTGGAGTGTATATCGCGGGCTCGCCCCCTCCTACGAGCAGTACTTC. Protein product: CAWSVYRGLAPSYEQYF.

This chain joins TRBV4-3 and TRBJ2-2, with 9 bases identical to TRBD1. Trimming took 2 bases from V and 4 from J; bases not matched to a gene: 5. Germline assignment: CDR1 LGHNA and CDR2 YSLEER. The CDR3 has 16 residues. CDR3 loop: CASSQNTGGVTGELFF. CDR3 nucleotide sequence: TGCGCCAGCAGCCAAAATACAGGGGGCGTCACCGGGGAGCTGTTTTTT.